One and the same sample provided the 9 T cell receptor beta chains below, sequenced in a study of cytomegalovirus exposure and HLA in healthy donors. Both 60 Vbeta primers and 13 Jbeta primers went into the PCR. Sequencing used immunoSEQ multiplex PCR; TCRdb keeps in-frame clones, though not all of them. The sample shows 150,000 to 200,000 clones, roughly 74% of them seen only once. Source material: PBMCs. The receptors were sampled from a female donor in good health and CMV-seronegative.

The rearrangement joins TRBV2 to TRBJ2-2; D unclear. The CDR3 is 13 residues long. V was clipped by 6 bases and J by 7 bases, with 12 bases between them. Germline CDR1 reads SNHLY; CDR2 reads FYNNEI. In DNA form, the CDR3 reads TGTGCCAGCAGCACCACGGGTAACGGGGAGCTGTTTTTT. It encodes CASSTTGNGELFF.

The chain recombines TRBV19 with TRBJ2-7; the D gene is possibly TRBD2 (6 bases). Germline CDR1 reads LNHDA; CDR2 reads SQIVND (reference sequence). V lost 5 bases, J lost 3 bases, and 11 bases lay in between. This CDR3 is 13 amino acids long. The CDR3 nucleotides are TGTGCCAGTAGTGCGGGACGGTTCTACGAGCAGTACTTC. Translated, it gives CASSAGRFYEQYF.

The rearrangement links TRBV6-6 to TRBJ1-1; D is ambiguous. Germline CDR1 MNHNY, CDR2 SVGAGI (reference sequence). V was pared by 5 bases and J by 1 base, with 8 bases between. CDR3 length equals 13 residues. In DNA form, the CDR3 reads TGTGCCAGCAGTCATACTTCGAACACTGAAGCTTTCTTT. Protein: CASSHTSNTEAFF.

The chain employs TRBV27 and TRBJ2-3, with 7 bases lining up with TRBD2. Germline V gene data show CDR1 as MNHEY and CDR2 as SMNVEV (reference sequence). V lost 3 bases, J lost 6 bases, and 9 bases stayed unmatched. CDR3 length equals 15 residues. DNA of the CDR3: TGTGCCAGCAGTTTGCGGGGAGGGTTAGCCGATACGCAGTATTTT. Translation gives CASSLRGGLADTQYF.

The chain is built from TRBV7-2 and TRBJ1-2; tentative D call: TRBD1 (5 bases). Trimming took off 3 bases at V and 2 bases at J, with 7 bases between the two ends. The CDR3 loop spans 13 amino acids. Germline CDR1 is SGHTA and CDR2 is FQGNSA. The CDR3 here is CASSFDRNYGYTF. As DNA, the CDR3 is TGTGCCAGCAGCTTCGACAGAAACTATGGCTACACCTTC.

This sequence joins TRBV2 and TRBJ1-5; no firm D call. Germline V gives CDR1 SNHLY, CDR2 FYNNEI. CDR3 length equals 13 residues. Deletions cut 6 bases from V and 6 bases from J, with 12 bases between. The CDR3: CASSAETSQPQHF. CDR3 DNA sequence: TGTGCCAGCAGCGCCGAAACTAGTCAGCCCCAGCATTTT.

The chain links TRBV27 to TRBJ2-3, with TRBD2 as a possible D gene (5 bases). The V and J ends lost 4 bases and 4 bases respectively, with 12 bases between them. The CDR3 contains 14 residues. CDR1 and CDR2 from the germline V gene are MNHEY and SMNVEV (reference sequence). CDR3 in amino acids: CASSWLAGADTQYF. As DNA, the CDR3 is TGTGCCAGCAGTTGGCTAGCTGGGGCAGATACGCAGTATTTT.

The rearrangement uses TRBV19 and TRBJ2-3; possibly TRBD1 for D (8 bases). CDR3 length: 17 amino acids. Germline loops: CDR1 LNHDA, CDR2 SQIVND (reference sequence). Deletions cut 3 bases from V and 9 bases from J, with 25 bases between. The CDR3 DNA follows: TGTGCCAGTAGTATTGGGGCAGGGGGCCTAGCGGTGGGGACGCAGTATTTT. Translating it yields CASSIGAGGLAVGTQYF.

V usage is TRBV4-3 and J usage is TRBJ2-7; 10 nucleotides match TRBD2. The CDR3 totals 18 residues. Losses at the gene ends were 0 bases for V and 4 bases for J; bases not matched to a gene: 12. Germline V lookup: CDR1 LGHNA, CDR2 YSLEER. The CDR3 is CASSQDIQREGRGYEQYF. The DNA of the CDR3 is TGCGCCAGCAGCCAAGATATCCAGCGGGAGGGCCGAGGGTACGAGCAGTACTTC.